The clone carrying this T cell receptor beta chain was counted many times. Its antigen is undetermined. TCRdb reanalysed the 5' RACE reads using MiXCR and keeps one entry per CDR3 protein. This table has fewer than 500,000 distinct CDR3 sequences, about 23% appearing once. The data belong to a study of T-cell memory formation after mild COVID-19. V shed 4 bases and J 2 bases; nucleotides not matched to a gene: 5. The CDR3 contains 16 residues. Germline V gene sequence: CDR1 KGHDR, CDR2 SFDVKD. Study-wide findings and caveats: Largely, contracting CD4+ clones fell within CM and EM, and contracting CD8+ clones within EMRA.

The sample consisted of PBMCs or a T cell subset sorted from them (not recorded which). The sequence came from an adult woman who had mild COVID-19 (a few samples of this study predate the infection). Cell type and time point are not known. The chain has TRBV24-1 and TRBJ2-3; TRBD2 matches at 10 bases. The CDR3 sequence is CATSDPSGGNTDTQYF. The CDR3 coding sequence is TGTGCCACCAGTGACCCTAGCGGGGGTAACACAGATACGCAGTATTTT.